Sequencing of this T cell receptor (beta chain) was carried out in a study of regulatory T cells in long-lasting Graves disease. As concerns this clonotype: Its antigen is as yet unknown.

The authors built TCR beta libraries using iRepertoire HTBI primers and Arm-PCR of CDR3 regions. One entry per CDR3 protein, called by TCRdb with MiXCR from the multiplex PCR reads. The sample has 620,000 or so distinct CDR3 sequences; around 15% are singletons. Time point reported: newly diagnosed GD, antithyroid drugs for less than 3 months. Preparation of the TCR library used RNA extracted from PBMCs. Looked up from germline, CDR1 is SGHTA and CDR2 is FQGTGA. V was cut by 3 bases and J by 8 bases, with 10 bases left in between. The CDR3 covers 13 residues. Broader study findings: Newly diagnosed Graves' patients exceeded persistent ones in TCR diversity. Clonotypes that were public and shared totalled approximately 3,000 in persistent patients versus 966 in new patients. Favored gene segments in persistent disease were TRBV28, TRBJ1-2 and TRBJ2-5.

These sequences were also reported in another study, on T cells in Graves' hyperthyroidism and ophthalmopathy. That paper adds: A first-round RT-PCR of the TCR CDR3 used the HTBI primer set.

The clonotype originates from a woman younger than 45 with Graves disease. The rearrangement joins TRBV7-3 to TRBJ2-2, with no clear D. The sample in question was peripheral blood mononuclear cells (PBMCs), obtained at new diagnosis, from a patient treated with antithyroid drugs. The CDR3 spells CASSFTKEGELFF. CDR3 nucleotide sequence: TGTGCCAGCAGCTTTACAAAGGAGGGGGAGCTGTTTTTT.